This passage covers 9 T cell receptor beta chains from one sample sequenced in a study of metastatic and nonmetastatic thyroid tumors. TCRdb re-called clones from the PCR reads using MiXCR. This table holds 60,000 to 75,000 clones, less than 5% found once. No treatment had been given to any patient before thyroid surgery. The sequenced material came from blood. These receptors originate from a female donor with papillary thyroid cancer or a benign thyroid nodule (not recorded which). Some clones in this sample may be carry-over from other donors' samples.

This chain joins TRBV6-1 and TRBJ2-7; D is unclear. The CDR3 is 11 residues long. V lost 6 bases to trimming and J lost 2 bases, with 5 bases between them. Germline CDR1 is MNHNS and CDR2 is SASEGT. CDR3 sequence: CASSRTYEQYF. CDR3 DNA: TGTGCCAGCAGCCGGACCTACGAGCAGTACTTC.

The table lists this clone with a few counts. J is TRBJ1-2 and V is TRBV6-2 or TRBV6-3; D is possibly TRBD1 (5 bases). CDR3 size: 15 residues. The V end lost 2 bases, the J end lost 8 bases, and 18 bases lay between the germline ends. CDR1 and CDR2 (germline): MNHEY, SVGEGT. CDR3 residues: CASSYTASASGGYTF. The CDR3 DNA is TGTGCCAGCAGTTACACCGCGTCCGCGTCAGGGGGCTACACCTTC.

This clone was seen more than once but under ten times. Germline is not matched at one junction end, which may reflect a read error. The chain joins TRBV6-1 to TRBJ2-2; TRBD2 is a possible D gene (5 bases). The CDR3 has 13 residues. From germline, CDR1 is MNHNS and CDR2 SASEGT. This chain's CDR3 is CASNPKNTGEPFF. CDR3 bases: TGTGCCAGCAACCCCAAGAACACCGGGGAGCCGTTTTTT.

This clone was recorded a few times. The rearrangement links TRBV18 to TRBJ2-3, with 7 bases identical to TRBD2. The germline CDR1 and CDR2 sequences are KGHSH and LQKENI. With 2 bases clipped from V and 0 bases from J, the junction kept 11 bases outside the gene matches. The CDR3 is 18 residues long. This chain's CDR3 is CASSPAEAGGRSTDTQYF. The CDR3 DNA reads as TGTGCCAGCTCACCAGCCGAGGCGGGCGGGAGAAGCACAGATACGCAGTATTTT.

The chain couples TRBV28 to TRBJ2-1, with a tentative D call TRBD2 (5 bases). Trimming left V 6 bases short and J 5 bases short, with 17 bases between. There are 15 residues in the CDR3. Germline CDR1 reads MDHEN; CDR2 reads SYDVKM. Here the CDR3 reads CASSPLAGGHNEQFF. For the CDR3, the DNA is TGTGCCAGCAGCCCCTTGGCGGGCGGGCACAATGAGCAGTTCTTC.

This clone was detected many times. The genes are TRBV11-3 and TRBJ2-7; D tentatively fits TRBD1 or TRBD2 (5 bases each). Trimming pared 5 bases from V and 2 bases from J, leaving 13 bases between. Germline V gene sequence: CDR1 SGHNT, CDR2 YENEEA. The CDR3 runs 14 residues. The CDR3: CASSPNGATYEQYF. CDR3 DNA sequence: TGTGCCAGCAGCCCAAACGGGGCTACCTACGAGCAGTACTTC.

This clone was counted at least ten times. V is TRBV18 and J is TRBJ2-7; 7 bases align to TRBD1. The V and J ends lost 6 bases and 5 bases, in that order; junction bases with no gene match: 7. The germline CDR1 and CDR2 sequences are KGHSH and LQKENI. This CDR3 has 13 amino acids. CDR3 protein: CASSPTGANEQYF. The CDR3 bases are TGTGCCAGCTCCCCTACAGGGGCCAACGAGCAGTACTTC.

With regard to this clone: A much larger clone sits a single nucleotide away, making a read error possible. This CDR3 is also generated by other DNA sequences in the sample. The rearrangement uses TRBV19 and TRBJ2-5, with D perhaps matching TRBD2 (7 bases). V shed 5 bases and J shed 5 bases, with 21 bases lying between them. Per germline, CDR1 LNHDA and CDR2 SQIVND (reference sequence). This CDR3 is 16 amino acids long. The CDR3 nucleotides read TGTGCCAGTAGTGGGCGGGCGGGGGCGCCTAGGGAGACCCAGTACTTC. Translated, it gives CASSGRAGAPRETQYF.

As concerns this clone: This may be a read error: a much more frequent sequence differs by one nucleotide. The rearrangement joins TRBV14 to TRBJ2-1; maybe TRBD2 (6 bases). Germline V gene lookup returns CDR1 SGHDN and CDR2 FVKESK. The CDR3 is made up of 15 amino acids. CDR3 DNA: TGTGACAGCAGCCATGATAATAGCGGCTACAATGAGCAGTTCTTC. Protein: CDSSHDNSGYNEQFF.